These 19 T cell receptor beta chains were all obtained from the same sample, sequenced in a study of T cell responses to AZD1222 COVID-19 vaccine. TCRdb's copy holds only in-frame clones and misses some; the assay was immunoSEQ multiplex PCR. Found here are tens of thousands of clones, roughly 87% of them singletons; the top ten hold 17%. The sequences come from peripheral blood, collected on day 0 of AZD1222 vaccination. The receptors derive from an adult in good health.

V and J are TRBV10-1 and TRBJ2-1; 8 nucleotides align to TRBD2. Germline V gene data show CDR1 as WNHNN and CDR2 as SYGVQD (reference sequence). V lost 2 bases, J lost 2 bases, and 2 bases stayed unmatched. The CDR3 covers 15 residues. CDR3 DNA: TGCGCCAGCAGTGAGATTAGCGGGGCCTACAATGAGCAGTTCTTC. Its protein is CASSEISGAYNEQFF.

V gene TRBV11-2 combines with J gene TRBJ2-2, with D unresolved. Germline V lookup: CDR1 SGHAT, CDR2 FQNNGV. The CDR3 loop spans 15 amino acids. Deletions cut 2 bases from V and 3 bases from J, with 10 bases between. This CDR3 reads CASSLIPGDTGELFF. DNA of the CDR3: TGTGCCAGCAGCTTAATCCCCGGAGACACCGGGGAGCTGTTTTTT.

The rearrangement links TRBV18 to TRBJ1-1; the match to TRBD1 covers 10 bases. The CDR3 sequence is 20 residues long. The V segment lost 3 bases and the J segment 0 bases; nucleotides outside the gene matches: 16. CDR1 and CDR2 from the germline V gene are KGHSH and LQKENI. The CDR3 is CASSPPHPGQGGLMNTEAFF. The CDR3 DNA follows: TGTGCCAGCTCACCCCCCCATCCAGGACAGGGGGGCCTCATGAACACTGAAGCTTTCTTT.

The CDR3 DNA sequence: TGTGCCAGCAGTCCCACAGGGAGCTATGGCTACACCTTC. Translated, it gives CASSPTGSYGYTF. The gene calls are TRBV6-5 and TRBJ1-2; tentatively, D is TRBD1 (6 bases). Trimming left V 5 bases short and J 4 bases short, with 11 bases between. The CDR3 length is 13 residues. The germline V gene encodes CDR1 MNHEY and CDR2 SVGAGI.

This chain joins TRBV6-5 and TRBJ2-7; tentatively, D is TRBD1 or TRBD2 (6 bases each). The CDR3 spans 13 residues. V lost 7 bases, J lost 3 bases, and 13 bases lay in between. Germline CDR1 MNHEY, CDR2 SVGAGI. The CDR3 DNA reads as TGTGCCAGCAAGATAGGGGGGCTCTACGAGCAGTACTTC. It specifies CASKIGGLYEQYF.

This sequence joins TRBV6-6 and TRBJ2-1; D is ambiguous. The CDR3 spans 12 residues. Germline CDR1 and CDR2: MNHNY and SVGAGI (reference sequence). V gave up 0 bases and J gave up 7 bases, with 4 bases separating them. The CDR3 here is CASSYSLNEQFF. In nucleotides, the CDR3 is TGTGCCAGCAGTTACTCGCTTAATGAGCAGTTCTTC.

The chain recombines TRBV7-3 with TRBJ2-1; the D is unclear. Per germline, CDR1 SGHTA and CDR2 FQGTGA. The CDR3 covers 14 residues. V was shortened by 0 bases and J by 7 bases, with 10 bases between the two germline ends. The CDR3 region has the DNA TGTGCCAGCAGCTTAACGTCCGCCTTTAATGAGCAGTTCTTC. Encoded protein: CASSLTSAFNEQFF.

The J gene is TRBJ1-6, the V gene TRBV28, with D tentatively TRBD1 (6 bases). V was pared by 9 bases and J by 7 bases, with 13 bases between. CDR3 length: 13 residues. In germline, CDR1 is MDHEN, CDR2 SYDVKM. The CDR3 DNA follows: TGTGCCAGTGTTACAGGGAACAATTCACCCCTCCACTTT. It is translated as CASVTGNNSPLHF.

The rearrangement uses TRBV27 and TRBJ2-7; 8 bases are a match to TRBD1. The germline gives CDR1 MNHEY, CDR2 SMNVEV (reference sequence). Trimming took 2 bases from V and 5 from J; bases not matched to a gene: 11. The length of the CDR3 is 16 residues. The CDR3 bases are TGTGCCAGCAGTTTAGTCCGGACAGGGATTGACCACGAGCAGTACTTC. Residues: CASSLVRTGIDHEQYF.

V gene TRBV7-2 combines with J gene TRBJ2-7; TRBD1 or TRBD2 may be the D gene (6 bases each). The CDR3 is 17 residues long. The germline V and J ends were trimmed by 2 bases and 1 base, with 18 bases remaining between them. Looked up from germline, CDR1 is SGHTA and CDR2 is FQGNSA. Here the CDR3 reads CASSLYVPGAGSYEQYF. CDR3 nucleotide sequence: TGTGCCAGCAGCTTATACGTCCCGGGGGCTGGGTCCTACGAGCAGTACTTC.

This sequence joins TRBV7-2 and TRBJ1-2; TRBD1 agrees at 8 bases. The CDR3 runs 15 residues. Germline-derived CDR1 and CDR2 are SGHTA and FQGNSA. The V and J ends lost 4 bases and 5 bases, in that order; junction bases with no gene match: 9. The DNA of the CDR3 is TGTGCCAGCAGCTACCAGGGGGCCGGGTGGTATGGCTACACCTTC. Translating gives CASSYQGAGWYGYTF.

The chain combines TRBV6-1 with TRBJ1-1, with D possibly matching TRBD1 (6 bases). The CDR3 runs 16 residues. The V and J ends lost 2 bases and 3 bases respectively, with 16 bases between them. CDR1 and CDR2 from the germline V gene are MNHNS and SASEGT. The CDR3 nucleotides are TGTGCCAGCAGTGAATTGAGGGGGAGTAGGGACACTGAAGCTTTCTTT. Its translation is CASSELRGSRDTEAFF.

The table lists this clone with a count of one. The rearrangement uses TRBV5-1 and TRBJ1-2; no firm D call. Trimming removed 4 bases at V and 9 bases at J, with 16 bases between. CDR3 length equals 13 residues. Germline V lookup: CDR1 SGHRS, CDR2 YFSETQ. CDR3 nucleotides: TGCGCCAGCAGCACGGAGTGGGGAGGCAGCTACACCTTC. It codes for CASSTEWGGSYTF.

This clone was seen a single time. The DNA for the CDR3 is TGTGCCAGCAGCTACACAGGGTCTAGTTCACCCCTCCACTTT. Amino acids: CASSYTGSSSPLHF. This chain uses TRBV6-5 with TRBJ1-6; TRBD1 might be the D (6 bases). The CDR3 consists of 14 residues. V was clipped by 6 bases and J by 9 bases, with 15 bases between them. Germline CDR1 MNHEY, CDR2 SVGAGI.

The chain employs TRBV5-4 and TRBJ2-3; 8 positions match TRBD1. The CDR3 contains 17 residues. Germline CDR1 is SGHNT and CDR2 is YYREEE (reference sequence). The ends lost 7 bases at V and 4 bases at J; junction bases unmatched: 17. The CDR3 coding sequence is TGTGCCAGCTCCTTAACCCGGGCAGGGGGCGCGGCAGATACGCAGTATTTT. Translating it yields CASSLTRAGGAADTQYF.

This clone was seen a single time. The chain carries TRBV25-1 and TRBJ1-6; 8 nucleotides align to TRBD1. CDR1 MGHDK and CDR2 SYGVNS come from the germline V gene. There are 17 residues in the CDR3. The V gene end was trimmed by 3 bases and the J gene end by 8 bases; junction bases not matched to a gene: 12. The CDR3: CASSDSLYRGDDSPLHF. The CDR3 DNA reads as TGTGCCAGCAGTGATTCCCTATACAGGGGGGACGATTCACCCCTCCACTTT.

The chain combines TRBV27 with TRBJ1-6; 10 nucleotides match TRBD1. This CDR3 comprises 14 residues. Germline V gives CDR1 MNHEY, CDR2 SMNVEV (reference sequence). V was pared by 6 bases and J by 7 bases, with 3 bases of the junction left unmatched. In nucleotides, the CDR3 is TGTGCCAGCAGGGGACAGGGGAGGAATTCACCCCTCCACTTT. Amino acids: CASRGQGRNSPLHF.

This rearrangement joins TRBV6-5 to TRBJ1-2; unclear D gene. CDR3 size: 12 residues. Trimming removed 6 bases from V and 8 bases from J, with 13 bases in between. CDR1 is MNHEY, CDR2 SVGAGI, per germline. This CDR3 reads CASRPLSHGYTF. Here the CDR3 DNA reads TGTGCCAGCAGGCCCCTTTCGCACGGCTACACCTTC.

This clone was observed once. This chain links TRBV5-5 with TRBJ1-5; 10 positions match TRBD1. The J segment lost 7 bases and the V segment lost 3 bases, leaving 13 bases of the junction unmatched. The germline V gene encodes CDR1 SGHKS and CDR2 YYEKEE (reference sequence). This CDR3 contains 17 residues. CDR3 sequence: CASSSSGTGVDGQPQHF. Written as DNA, the CDR3 is TGTGCCAGCAGCTCCTCCGGGACAGGGGTCGATGGCCAGCCCCAGCATTTT.